Listed below are T cell receptor beta chains from one sample, sequenced in a study of tumor-infiltrating lymphocytes in primary liver carcinoma. MiXCR, run by TCRdb on the multiplex PCR reads, gives a single entry per CDR3 protein. The top ten hold approximately 12% of the sample, which has approximately 100,000 distinct CDR3 sequences, about 70% seen once. Sequencing was carried out using liver tumor tissue from sampling region 2. The source of these receptors is a woman in her fifties or sixties with primary liver carcinoma and hepatitis B virus infection. The CDR3 runs from the conserved cysteine through the conserved F or W. D genes are given only for firm matches. Expanded clones are given a class, and other clones once, few, many or no size at all.

-,TRBJ2-1,TRBV14,TRBD1,15,TGTGCCAGCAGCACCCGGGACAGGGGGAAGGATGAGCGGTTCTTC,CASSTRDRGKDERFF
-,TRBJ1-1,TRBV28,-,15,TGTGCCAGCCCTCCTTTCAGGGATCCGAACACTGAAGCTTTCTTT,CASPPFRDPNTEAFF
many,TRBJ2-6,TRBV25-1,-,14,TGTGCCAGCAGTGACCCGACTGGGGCCAACGTCCTGACTTTC,CASSDPTGANVLTF
-,TRBJ1-2,TRBV29-1,-,12,TGCAGCGTTGGGTGGAATCACTACGTCTACACCTTC,CSVGWNHYVYTF
-,TRBJ2-3,TRBV11-2,TRBD2,17,TGTGCCAGGAGCCCGATTCGCGGGAGCTGGTTAGGAGATACGAAGTATTTT,CARSPIRGSWLGDTKYF
many,TRBJ2-5,TRBV4-1,TRBD2,16,TGCGCCAGCAGCCAAGGGGAACTAGCGGGAGGGGAGACCCAGTACTTC,CASSQGELAGGETQYF
-,TRBJ2-6,TRBV6-1,-,19,TGTGCCAGTAGTGAAAATCTCGTCAGGTGGCGATCTGGGGCCAACGTCCTGACTTTC,CASSENLVRWRSGANVLTF
-,TRBJ2-7,TRBV6-1,-,16,TGTGCCAGTAGCGAAGAAGAGGGGGCGGGGGCCTACGAGCACTACTTC,CASSEEEGAGAYEHYF
-,TRBJ1-1,TRBV29-1,TRBD1,12,TGCAGCGTTGTTCAGGGGGTCTCTGAAGCTCTCTTT,CSVVQGVSEALF
-,TRBJ2-2,TRBV11-1,-,14,TGTGTCAGCAGACCGAGCCCTGACAGCGGGGAGCTGTTTTTT,CVSRPSPDSGELFF
-,TRBJ2-1,TRBV20-1,TRBD2,14,TGCAATGCTAGAGGGACTAGCGGCTACAATGAGCAGTTCTTC,CNARGTSGYNEQFF
many,TRBJ2-7,TRBV29-1,TRBD1,14,TGCAGCGTTGTCCCCGGGACAGGGTACTACGAGCAGTACTTC,CSVVPGTGYYEQYF
-,TRBJ1-4,TRBV11-2,-,13,TGTGCCAGCAGCTTAGAGCCTTTGTCGGCACTGTTTTTT,CASSLEPLSALFF
many,TRBJ2-2,TRBV5-5,-,15,TGTGCCAGCAGCTCTACGGGAGTAATCACCGGGGAGCTGTTTTTT,CASSSTGVITGELFF
-,TRBJ2-7,TRBV7-9,-,16,TGTGCCAGCAGCTTAGTTGGGTCAGGGGCGCTATACGGGCAGTACTTC,CASSLVGSGALYGQYF
many,TRBJ2-5,TRBV5-6,TRBD1,15,TGTGCCAGCAGCTTGGGACAGGGAGAGGTAGAGACCCAGTACTTC,CASSLGQGEVETQYF
many,TRBJ2-5,TRBV18,-,12,TGTGCCAGCTCACCACGCCCAGAGACCCAGTACTTC,CASSPRPETQYF
-,TRBJ2-1,TRBV5-6,-,13,TGTGCCAGCAGCCGGGCCAGCCACAATGAGCAGTTCTTC,CASSRASHNEQFF
few,TRBJ2-7,TRBV5-1,-,15,TGCGCCAGCAGCTTGGAGCTAGCCCGGGTCTACGAGCAGTACTTC,CASSLELARVYEQYF
-,TRBJ2-7,TRBV20-1,TRBD1,13,TGCAGTGCTAGGGGGACAGGGCACCACGAGCAGTACTTC,CSARGTGHHEQYF
-,TRBJ2-2,TRBV29-1,-,14,TGCAGCGTCTCAACGTCCCTGAACACCGGGGAGCTGTTTTTT,CSVSTSLNTGELFF
-,TRBJ2-1,TRBV6-2/TRBV6-3,-,16,TGTGCCAGTAGTTACTCCTACCGGGAGCCAACCCATGAGCAGTTCTTC,CASSYSYREPTHEQFF